The 32 T cell receptor beta chains reported below all come from one sample, sequenced in a study of monozygotic twins with inflammatory bowel disease. Following a re-call of the 5' RACE reads, TCRdb has one entry per CDR3 protein and lacks DNA. This sample lists roughly 200,000 distinct CDR3 sequences; its ten largest clones have 7.5% to 8%. Sequenced: blood. The receptors were sampled from a human donor with ulcerative colitis or Crohn's disease, or a healthy co-twin of an affected twin (not recorded which).

The rearrangement links TRBV7-8 to TRBJ2-5; absent DNA, TCRdb's TRBD2 call cannot be checked. Germline V CDR1 and CDR2: SGHVS, FQNEAQ. There are 14 residues in the CDR3. CDR3 protein: CASSLGAAQETQYF.

The rearrangement joins TRBV5-6 to TRBJ2-5; TCRdb's assignment of TRBD2 cannot be checked, as there is no DNA. The CDR3 totals 15 residues. CDR1 SGHDT and CDR2 YYEEEE come from the germline V gene. CDR3 residues: CASSLGLADVETQYF.

The chain's CDR3 is CAAKPRTAYNDEQFF. The chain employs TRBV6-1 and TRBJ2-1. The germline V gene has CDR1 MNHNS and CDR2 SASEGT. This CDR3 spans 15 amino acids.

The chain uses TRBV6-2 or TRBV6-3 and TRBJ1-1; as DNA is missing, the TRBD1 call by TCRdb cannot be tested. The CDR3 extends over 13 amino acids. Germline lookup yields CDR1 MNHEY and CDR2 SVGEGT. The CDR3 protein is CASGKQVNTEAFF.

This chain connects TRBV7-2 to TRBJ2-2; the TCRdb call, TRBD1, lacks DNA for checking. This CDR3 has 14 amino acids. Germline CDR1 and CDR2: SGHTA and FQGNSA. Here the CDR3 reads CASSYRGGSGELFF.

The genes are TRBV7-2 and TRBJ1-5; absent DNA, TCRdb's TRBD1 call cannot be checked. The CDR3 length is 15 residues. Per germline, CDR1 SGHTA and CDR2 FQGNSA. CDR3 residues: CASSLRQGWSQPQHF.

The chain carries TRBV20-1 and TRBJ2-3; TCRdb selects TRBD1, and the lack of DNA leaves this call unchecked. This CDR3 comprises 15 residues. Germline-derived CDR1 and CDR2 are DFQATT and SNEGSKA (reference sequence). CDR3 protein: CSANPGTGGTDTQYF.

The CDR3 loop is CASSFGTPNSPLHF. The rearrangement joins TRBV5-4 to TRBJ1-6. CDR3 length: 14 amino acids. CDR1 is SGHNT and CDR2 is YYREEE in the germline V gene (reference sequence).

The chain combines TRBV7-2 with TRBJ1-1; with no DNA, the TCRdb D assignment of TRBD1 cannot be verified. Germline V gene data show CDR1 as SGHTA and CDR2 as FQGNSA. The CDR3 spans 16 residues. The CDR3 here is CASSLQGQRKNTEAFF.

This chain uses TRBV7-2 with TRBJ2-7; as DNA is missing, the TRBD1 call by TCRdb cannot be tested. CDR1 and CDR2 from the germline V gene are SGHTA and FQGNSA. This CDR3 contains 15 residues. This CDR3 reads CASSLAGQPSYEQYF.

The gene calls are TRBV20-1 and TRBJ2-5. This CDR3 spans 12 amino acids. CDR1 and CDR2 (germline): DFQATT, SNEGSKA (reference sequence). This chain's CDR3 is CSAMTAKETQYF.

The chain joins TRBV11-2 to TRBJ2-3; the TRBD2 assignment by TCRdb is unverifiable without DNA. The CDR3 is 17 residues long. CDR1 and CDR2 (germline): SGHAT, FQNNGV. The CDR3 loop is CASSGWTSGSSTDTQYF.

The rearrangement joins TRBV20-1 to TRBJ2-1; TCRdb gives TRBD2 as the D gene, but with no DNA this cannot be confirmed. CDR1 and CDR2 (germline): DFQATT, SNEGSKA (reference sequence). The CDR3 is 15 amino acids. This chain's CDR3 is CSADTGTSGYNEQFF.

This sequence joins TRBV7-3 and TRBJ2-1. In germline, CDR1 is SGHTA, CDR2 FQGTGA. CDR3 length: 15 amino acids. The CDR3 reads CASSRSGGSYNEQFF.

The chain carries TRBV18 and TRBJ2-5; with no DNA, the TCRdb D assignment of TRBD2 cannot be verified. CDR1 and CDR2 from the germline V gene are KGHSH and LQKENI. CDR3 length: 14 amino acids. CDR3 amino acids: CASSPSGLEETQYF.

The chain links TRBV12-3 or TRBV12-4 to TRBJ2-2; lacking DNA, the TRBD2 call made by TCRdb goes unchecked. The CDR3 contains 13 residues. The CDR3: CASSPLVPGELFF.

V usage is TRBV7-9 and J usage is TRBJ2-7; the TCRdb call, TRBD1, lacks DNA for checking. Germline V lookup: CDR1 SEHNR, CDR2 FQNEAQ (reference sequence). This CDR3 is 15 amino acids long. CDR3 in amino acids: CASSPGGGSSYEQYF.

This chain links TRBV19 with TRBJ2-1. Germline V lookup: CDR1 LNHDA, CDR2 SQIVND (reference sequence). CDR3 length: 13 amino acids. CDR3 amino acids: CASSTRMSNEQFF.

The chain links TRBV12-3 or TRBV12-4 to TRBJ1-2; the D gene TCRdb calls, TRBD1, cannot be checked with no DNA. The CDR3 spans 14 residues. CDR3 sequence reads: CASSFQQGALGYTF.

The chain has TRBV12-3 or TRBV12-4 and TRBJ1-2; lacking DNA, the TRBD1 call made by TCRdb goes unchecked. The CDR3 runs to 13 residues. Here the CDR3 reads CASSLWDTYGYTF.

This chain connects TRBV11-1 to TRBJ2-5; the TCRdb D gene call, TRBD2, has no DNA to confirm it. Germline-derived CDR1 and CDR2 are SGHAT and FQDESV (reference sequence). The CDR3 has 19 amino acids. CDR3 sequence reads: CASSTGPRTSGRWGETQYF.

CDR3 sequence reads: CASSHQGGYEQFF. This sequence joins TRBV7-2 and TRBJ2-1; no DNA is available, so the TRBD1 call from TCRdb remains unchecked. This CDR3 is built from 13 residues. Germline loops: CDR1 SGHTA, CDR2 FQGNSA.

The rearrangement links TRBV6-5 to TRBJ1-1. CDR1 is MNHEY and CDR2 is SVGAGI in the germline V gene. The CDR3 loop spans 11 amino acids. This CDR3 reads CASSGYTEAFF.

The chain uses TRBV6-1 and TRBJ2-3; TCRdb's D gene call, TRBD2, goes unchecked for lack of DNA. CDR3 length: 14 residues. The germline V gene encodes CDR1 MNHNS and CDR2 SASEGT. The CDR3 spells CASSGPWGTDTQYF.

This chain uses TRBV15 with TRBJ1-4; TCRdb's assignment of TRBD1 cannot be checked, as there is no DNA. This CDR3 has 12 residues. Germline V gene lookup returns CDR1 LNHNV and CDR2 YYDKDF (reference sequence). The CDR3 protein is CATSGGDEKLFF.

The chain recombines TRBV27 with TRBJ2-2; TCRdb indicates TRBD2, and absent DNA this call remains unverified. Germline V gene lookup returns CDR1 MNHEY and CDR2 SMNVEV (reference sequence). CDR3 size: 16 residues. CDR3 sequence: CASIGGGTMNTGELFF.

The J gene is TRBJ1-1, the V gene TRBV10-3. The length of the CDR3 is 13 residues. Germline V gene data show CDR1 as ENHRY and CDR2 as SYGVKD. CDR3 region: CAINEDPTREAFF.

The rearrangement joins TRBV7-9 to TRBJ2-7; checking the TCRdb D call of TRBD1 is not possible without DNA. In germline, CDR1 is SEHNR, CDR2 FQNEAQ (reference sequence). The CDR3 length is 15 residues. This chain's CDR3 is CASSHPGQGFYEQYF.

The chain employs TRBV5-5 and TRBJ2-7; TCRdb picks TRBD1, but there is no DNA to check that call. This CDR3 comprises 14 residues. In germline, CDR1 is SGHKS, CDR2 YYEKEE (reference sequence). The CDR3 sequence: CASSPFGQAGEQYF.

The J gene is TRBJ2-3, the V gene TRBV2; the TCRdb call, TRBD2, lacks DNA for checking. The CDR3 extends over 16 amino acids. From germline, CDR1 is SNHLY and CDR2 FYNNEI. The CDR3 here is CASSAPPWLAGDTQYF.

The chain couples TRBV5-1 to TRBJ1-1; TCRdb reports TRBD1, a call that lacks DNA to check it against. This CDR3 has 16 residues. Germline lookup yields CDR1 SGHRS and CDR2 YFSETQ. The CDR3: CASSLAMDLGGTEAFF. Looking up the rest from reference TRBV5-1 and TRBJ1-1 gives the full variable domain: KAGVTQTPRYLIKTRGQQVTLSCSPISGHRSVSWYQQTPGQGLQFLFEYFSETQRNKGNFPGRFSGRQFSNSRSEMNVSTLELGDSALYLCASSLAMDLGGTEAFFGQGTRLTVV.

CDR3: CASSQRQGTSYEQYF. The V call is TRBV4-1, the J call TRBJ2-7; without DNA, the TCRdb call of TRBD1 cannot be checked. The germline V gene encodes CDR1 MGHRA and CDR2 YSYEKL. The CDR3 is made up of 15 amino acids.